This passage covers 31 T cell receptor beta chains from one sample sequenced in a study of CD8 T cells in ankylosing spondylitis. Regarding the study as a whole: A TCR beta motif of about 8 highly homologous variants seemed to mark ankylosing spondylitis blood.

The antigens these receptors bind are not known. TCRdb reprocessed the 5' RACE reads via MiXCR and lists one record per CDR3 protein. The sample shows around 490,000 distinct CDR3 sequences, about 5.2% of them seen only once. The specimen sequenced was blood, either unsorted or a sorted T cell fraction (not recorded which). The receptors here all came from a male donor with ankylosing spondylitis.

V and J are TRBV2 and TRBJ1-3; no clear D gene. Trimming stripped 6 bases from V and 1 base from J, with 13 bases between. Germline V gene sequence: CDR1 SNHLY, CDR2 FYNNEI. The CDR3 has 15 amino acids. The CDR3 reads CASRPGSLSGNTIYF. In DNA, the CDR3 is TGTGCCAGCAGGCCGGGGTCGCTGTCTGGAAACACCATATATTTT.

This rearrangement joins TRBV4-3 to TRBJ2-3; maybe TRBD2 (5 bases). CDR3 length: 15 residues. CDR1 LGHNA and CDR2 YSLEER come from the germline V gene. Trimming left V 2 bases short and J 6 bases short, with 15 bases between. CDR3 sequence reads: CASSQSGDYRDTQYF. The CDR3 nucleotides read TGCGCCAGCAGCCAATCCGGGGATTATCGGGATACGCAGTATTTT.

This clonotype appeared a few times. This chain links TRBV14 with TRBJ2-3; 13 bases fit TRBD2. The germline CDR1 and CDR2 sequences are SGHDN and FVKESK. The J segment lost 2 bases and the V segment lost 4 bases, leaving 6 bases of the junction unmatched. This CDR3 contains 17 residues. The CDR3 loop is CASSLGLAGILTDTQYF. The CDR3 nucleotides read TGTGCCAGCAGCCTGGGACTAGCGGGGATCCTCACAGATACGCAGTATTTT.

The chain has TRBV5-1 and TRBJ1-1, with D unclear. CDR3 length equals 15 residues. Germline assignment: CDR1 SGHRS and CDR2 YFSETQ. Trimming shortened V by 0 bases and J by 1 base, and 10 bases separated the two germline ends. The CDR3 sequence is CASSLGEQPNTEAFF. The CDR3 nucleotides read TGCGCCAGCAGCTTGGGGGAACAGCCGAACACTGAAGCTTTCTTT.

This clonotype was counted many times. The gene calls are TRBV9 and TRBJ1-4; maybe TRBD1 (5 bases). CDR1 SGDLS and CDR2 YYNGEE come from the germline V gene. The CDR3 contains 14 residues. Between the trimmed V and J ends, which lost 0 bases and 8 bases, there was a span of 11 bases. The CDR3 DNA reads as TGTGCCAGCAGCGTAGGAGGGGATGGAGAAAAACTGTTTTTT. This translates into CASSVGGDGEKLFF. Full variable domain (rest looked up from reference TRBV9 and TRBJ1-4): DSGVTQTPKHLITATGQRVTLRCSPRSGDLSVYWYQQSLDQGLQFLIQYYNGEERAKGNILERFSAQQFPDLHSELNLSSLELGDSALYFCASSVGGDGEKLFFGSGTQLSVL.

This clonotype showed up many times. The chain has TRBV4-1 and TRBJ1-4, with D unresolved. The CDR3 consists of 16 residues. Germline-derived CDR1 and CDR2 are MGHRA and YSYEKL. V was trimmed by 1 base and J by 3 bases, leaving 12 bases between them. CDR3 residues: CASSQGPRPANEKLFF. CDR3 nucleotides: TGCGCCAGCAGCCAAGGGCCCCGCCCGGCTAATGAAAAACTGTTTTTT.

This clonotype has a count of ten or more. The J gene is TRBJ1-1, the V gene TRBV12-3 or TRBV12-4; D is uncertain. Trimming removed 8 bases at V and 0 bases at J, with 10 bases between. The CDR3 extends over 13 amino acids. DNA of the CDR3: TGTGCCAGCTGTAGGATTTTGAACACTGAAGCTTTCTTT. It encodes CASCRILNTEAFF.

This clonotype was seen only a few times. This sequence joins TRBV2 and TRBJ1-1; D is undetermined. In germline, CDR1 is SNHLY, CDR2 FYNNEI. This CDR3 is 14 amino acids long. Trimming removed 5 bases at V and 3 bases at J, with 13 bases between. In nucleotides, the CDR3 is TGTGCCAGCAGTAAAGAGCAGTCCCACACTGAAGCTTTCTTT. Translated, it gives CASSKEQSHTEAFF.

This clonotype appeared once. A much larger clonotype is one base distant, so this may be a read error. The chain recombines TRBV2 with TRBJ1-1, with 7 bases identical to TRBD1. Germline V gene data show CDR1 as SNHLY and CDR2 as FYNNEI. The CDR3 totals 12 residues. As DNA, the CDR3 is TGTGCCAGCAGTGGACAGGGTACGAAGGCTCTCTTT. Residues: CASSGQGTKALF.

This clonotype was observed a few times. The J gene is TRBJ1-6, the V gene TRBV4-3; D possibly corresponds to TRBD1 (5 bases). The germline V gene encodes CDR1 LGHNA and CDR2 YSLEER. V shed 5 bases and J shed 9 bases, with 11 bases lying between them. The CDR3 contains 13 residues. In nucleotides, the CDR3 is TGCGCCAGCAGCGCTACAGGAAGTTCACCCCTCCACTTT. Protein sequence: CASSATGSSPLHF.

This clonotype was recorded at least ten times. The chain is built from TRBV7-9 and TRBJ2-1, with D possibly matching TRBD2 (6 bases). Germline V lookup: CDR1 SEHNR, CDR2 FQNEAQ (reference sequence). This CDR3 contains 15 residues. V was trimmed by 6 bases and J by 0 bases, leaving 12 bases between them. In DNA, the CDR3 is TGTGCCAGCAGGGAGGGGTCTAGCTCCTACAATGAGCAGTTCTTC. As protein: CASREGSSSYNEQFF.

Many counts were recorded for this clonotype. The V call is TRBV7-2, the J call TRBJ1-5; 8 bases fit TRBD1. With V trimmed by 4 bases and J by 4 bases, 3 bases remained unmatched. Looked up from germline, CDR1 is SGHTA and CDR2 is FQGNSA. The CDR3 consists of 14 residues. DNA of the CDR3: TGTGCCAGCAGCTCGAGACAGGGGAATCAGCCCCAGCATTTT. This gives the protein CASSSRQGNQPQHF.

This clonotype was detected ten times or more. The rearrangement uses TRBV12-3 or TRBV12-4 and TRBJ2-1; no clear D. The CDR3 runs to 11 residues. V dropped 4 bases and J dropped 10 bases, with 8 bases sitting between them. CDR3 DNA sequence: TGTGCCAGCAGTTACCGCCTAGAGCAGTTCTTC. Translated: CASSYRLEQFF.

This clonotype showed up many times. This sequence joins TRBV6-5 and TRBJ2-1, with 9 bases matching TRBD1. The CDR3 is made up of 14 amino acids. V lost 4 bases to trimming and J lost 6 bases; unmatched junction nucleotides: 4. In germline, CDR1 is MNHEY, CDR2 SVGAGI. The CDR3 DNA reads TGTGCCAGCAGTTTCGGGACAGGGTTCAATGAGCAGTTCTTC. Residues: CASSFGTGFNEQFF.

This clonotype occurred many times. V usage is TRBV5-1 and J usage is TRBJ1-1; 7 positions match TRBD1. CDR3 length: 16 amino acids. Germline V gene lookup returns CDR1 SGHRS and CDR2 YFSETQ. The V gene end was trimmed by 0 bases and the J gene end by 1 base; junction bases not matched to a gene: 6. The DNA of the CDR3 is TGCGCCAGCAGCTTGGGAGGGGGCTCGTCGAACACTGAAGCTTTCTTT. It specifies CASSLGGGSSNTEAFF.

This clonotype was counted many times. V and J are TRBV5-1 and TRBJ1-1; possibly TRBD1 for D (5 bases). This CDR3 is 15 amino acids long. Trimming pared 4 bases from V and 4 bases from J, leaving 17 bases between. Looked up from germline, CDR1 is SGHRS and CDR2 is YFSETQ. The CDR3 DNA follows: TGCGCCAGCAGCCCTGGGGGGGGTGCAGGCACTGAAGCTTTCTTT. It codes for CASSPGGGAGTEAFF.

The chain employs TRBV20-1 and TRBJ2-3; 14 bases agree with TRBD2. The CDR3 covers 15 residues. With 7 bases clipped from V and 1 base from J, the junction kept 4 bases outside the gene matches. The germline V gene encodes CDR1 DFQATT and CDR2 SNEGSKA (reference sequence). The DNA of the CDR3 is TGCAGTGGATCGGGACTAGCGGGAGGCACAGATACGCAGTATTTT. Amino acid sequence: CSGSGLAGGTDTQYF.

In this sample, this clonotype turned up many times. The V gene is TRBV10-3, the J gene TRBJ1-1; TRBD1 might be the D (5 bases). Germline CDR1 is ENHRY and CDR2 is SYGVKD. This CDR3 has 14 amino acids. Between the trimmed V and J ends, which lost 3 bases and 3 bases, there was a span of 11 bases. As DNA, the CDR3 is TGTGCCATCAGTGAAGCAGGGATGGACACTGAAGCTTTCTTT. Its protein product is CAISEAGMDTEAFF.

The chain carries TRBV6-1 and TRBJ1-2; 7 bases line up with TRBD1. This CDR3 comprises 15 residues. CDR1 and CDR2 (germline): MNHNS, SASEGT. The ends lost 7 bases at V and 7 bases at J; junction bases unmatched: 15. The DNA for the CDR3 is TGTGCCAGCACCTCTAAGGGGGCCGTTTGGGGTGGCTACACCTTC. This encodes CASTSKGAVWGGYTF.

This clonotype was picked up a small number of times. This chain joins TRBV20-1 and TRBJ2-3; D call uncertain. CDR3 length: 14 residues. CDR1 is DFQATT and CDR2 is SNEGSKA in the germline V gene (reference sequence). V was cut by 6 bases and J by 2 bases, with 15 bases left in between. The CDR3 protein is CSARMGSTTDTQYF. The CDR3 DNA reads TGCAGTGCCCGGATGGGGTCTACCACAGATACGCAGTATTTT.

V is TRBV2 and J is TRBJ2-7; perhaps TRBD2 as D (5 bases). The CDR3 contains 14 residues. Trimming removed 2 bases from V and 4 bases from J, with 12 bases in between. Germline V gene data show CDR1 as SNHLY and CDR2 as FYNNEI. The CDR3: CASSEFGWEYEQYF. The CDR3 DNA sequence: TGTGCCAGCAGTGAATTCGGGTGGGAGTACGAGCAGTACTTC.

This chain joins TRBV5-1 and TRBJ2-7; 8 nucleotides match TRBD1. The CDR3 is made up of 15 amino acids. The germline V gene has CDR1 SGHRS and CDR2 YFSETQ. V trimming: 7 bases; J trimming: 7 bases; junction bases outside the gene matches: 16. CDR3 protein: CASSPGPGQEPEQYF. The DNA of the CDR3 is TGCGCCAGCTCCCCCGGCCCGGGACAGGAGCCTGAGCAGTACTTC.

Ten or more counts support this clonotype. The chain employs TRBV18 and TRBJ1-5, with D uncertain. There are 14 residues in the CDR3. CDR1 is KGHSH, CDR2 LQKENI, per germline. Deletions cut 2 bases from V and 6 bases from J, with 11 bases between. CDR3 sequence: CASSPVPISQPQHF. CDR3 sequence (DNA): TGTGCCAGCTCACCAGTCCCGATTTCTCAGCCCCAGCATTTT.

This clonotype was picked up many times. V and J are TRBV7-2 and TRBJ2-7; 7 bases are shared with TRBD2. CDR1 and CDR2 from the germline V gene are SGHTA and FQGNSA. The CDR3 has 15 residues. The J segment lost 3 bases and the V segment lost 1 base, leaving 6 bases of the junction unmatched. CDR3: CASSLEFSGYYEQYF. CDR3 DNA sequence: TGTGCCAGCAGCTTAGAATTTAGCGGGTACTACGAGCAGTACTTC.

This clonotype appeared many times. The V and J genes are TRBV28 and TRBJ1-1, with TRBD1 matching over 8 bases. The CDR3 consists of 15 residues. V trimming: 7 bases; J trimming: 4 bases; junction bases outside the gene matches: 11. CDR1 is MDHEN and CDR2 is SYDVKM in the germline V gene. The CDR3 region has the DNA TGTGCCAGCAAGATGAGGACAGGGACAAGCACTGAAGCTTTCTTT. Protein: CASKMRTGTSTEAFF.

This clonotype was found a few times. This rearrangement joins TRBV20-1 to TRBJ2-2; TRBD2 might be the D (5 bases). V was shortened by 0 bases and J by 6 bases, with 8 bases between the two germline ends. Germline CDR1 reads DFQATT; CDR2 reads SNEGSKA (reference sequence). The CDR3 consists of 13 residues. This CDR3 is CSARDLGAGELFF. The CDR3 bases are TGCAGTGCTAGAGATCTCGGGGCCGGGGAGCTGTTTTTT.

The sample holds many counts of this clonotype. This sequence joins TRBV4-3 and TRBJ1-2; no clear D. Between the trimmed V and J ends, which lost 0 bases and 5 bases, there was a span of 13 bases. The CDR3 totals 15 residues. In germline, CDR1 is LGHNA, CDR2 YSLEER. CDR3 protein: CASSQDPISLYGYTF. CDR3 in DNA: TGCGCCAGCAGCCAAGACCCGATTTCCCTTTATGGCTACACCTTC.

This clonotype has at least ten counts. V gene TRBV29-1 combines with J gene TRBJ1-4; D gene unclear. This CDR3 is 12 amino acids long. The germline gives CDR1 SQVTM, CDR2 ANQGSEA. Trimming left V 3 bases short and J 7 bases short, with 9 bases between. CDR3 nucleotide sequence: TGCAGCGTTGAGGCGGGAGGTGAAAAACTGTTTTTT. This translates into CSVEAGGEKLFF. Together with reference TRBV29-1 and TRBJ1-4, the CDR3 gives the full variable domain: SAVISQKPSRDICQRGTSLTIQCQVDSQVTMMFWYRQQPGQSLTLIATANQGSEATYESGFVIDKFPISRPNLTFSTLTVSNMSPEDSSIYLCSVEAGGEKLFFGSGTQLSVL.

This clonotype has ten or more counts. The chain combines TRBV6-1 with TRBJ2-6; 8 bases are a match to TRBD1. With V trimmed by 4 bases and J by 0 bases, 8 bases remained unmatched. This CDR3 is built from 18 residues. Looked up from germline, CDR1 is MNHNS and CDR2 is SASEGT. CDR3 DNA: TGTGCCAGCAGTGCTTGGACAGGGACCAGCTCTGGGGCCAACGTCCTGACTTTC. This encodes CASSAWTGTSSGANVLTF.

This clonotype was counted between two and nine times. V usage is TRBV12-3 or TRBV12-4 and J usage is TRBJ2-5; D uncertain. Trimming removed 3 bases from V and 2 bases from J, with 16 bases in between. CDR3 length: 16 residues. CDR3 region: CASSFEPWLPQETQYF. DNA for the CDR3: TGTGCCAGCAGTTTCGAGCCTTGGCTTCCACAAGAGACCCAGTACTTC.

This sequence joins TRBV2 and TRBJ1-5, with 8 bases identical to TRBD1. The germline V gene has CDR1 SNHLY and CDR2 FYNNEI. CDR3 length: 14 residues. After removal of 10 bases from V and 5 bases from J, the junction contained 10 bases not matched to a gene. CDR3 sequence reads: CATRGPQYHQPQHF. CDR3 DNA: TGTGCCACCAGGGGGCCCCAGTACCATCAGCCCCAGCATTTT.